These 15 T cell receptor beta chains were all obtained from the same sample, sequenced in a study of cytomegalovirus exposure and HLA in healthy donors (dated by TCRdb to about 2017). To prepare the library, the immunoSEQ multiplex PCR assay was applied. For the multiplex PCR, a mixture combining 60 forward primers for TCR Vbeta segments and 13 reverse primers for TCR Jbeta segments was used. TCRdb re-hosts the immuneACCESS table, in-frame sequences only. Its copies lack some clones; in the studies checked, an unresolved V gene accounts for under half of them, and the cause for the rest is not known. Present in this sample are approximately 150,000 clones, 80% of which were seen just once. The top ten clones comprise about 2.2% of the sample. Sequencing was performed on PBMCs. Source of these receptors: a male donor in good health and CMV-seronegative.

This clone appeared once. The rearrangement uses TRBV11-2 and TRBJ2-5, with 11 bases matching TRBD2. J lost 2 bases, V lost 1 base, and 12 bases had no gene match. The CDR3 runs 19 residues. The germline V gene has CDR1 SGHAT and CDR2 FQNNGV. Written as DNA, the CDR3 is TGTGCCAGCAGCTTAGGCGGGATGAGGTCTAGCGGGGGGCAAGAGACCCAGTACTTC. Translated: CASSLGGMRSSGGQETQYF.

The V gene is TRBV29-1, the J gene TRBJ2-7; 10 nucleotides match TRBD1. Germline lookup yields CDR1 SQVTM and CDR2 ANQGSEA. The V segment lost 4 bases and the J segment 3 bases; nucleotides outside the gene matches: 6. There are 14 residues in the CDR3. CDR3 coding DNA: TGCAGCGTTGGACAGGGGGCGCCCGGCTACGAGCAGTACTTC. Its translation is CSVGQGAPGYEQYF.

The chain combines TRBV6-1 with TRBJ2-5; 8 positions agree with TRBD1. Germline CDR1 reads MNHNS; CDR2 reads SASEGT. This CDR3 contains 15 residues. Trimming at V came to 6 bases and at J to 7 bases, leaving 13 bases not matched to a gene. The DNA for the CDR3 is TGTGCCAGCAGCCCGGACAGGGACATCCCTAGGACCCAGTACTTC. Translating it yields CASSPDRDIPRTQYF.

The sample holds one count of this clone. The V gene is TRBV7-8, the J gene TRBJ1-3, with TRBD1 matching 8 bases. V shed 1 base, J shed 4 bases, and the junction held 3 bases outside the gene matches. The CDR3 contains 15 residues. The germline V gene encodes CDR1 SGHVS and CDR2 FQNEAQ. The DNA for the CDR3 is TGTGCCAGCAGCTTAGGGACAGGGACCGGAAACACCATATATTTT. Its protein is CASSLGTGTGNTIYF.

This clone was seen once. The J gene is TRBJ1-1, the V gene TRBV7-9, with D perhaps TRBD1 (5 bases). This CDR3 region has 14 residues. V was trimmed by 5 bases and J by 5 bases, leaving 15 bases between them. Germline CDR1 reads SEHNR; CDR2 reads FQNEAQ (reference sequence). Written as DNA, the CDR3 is TGTGCCAGCAGCCCCAGCTTGGGGGGGACTGAAGCTTTCTTT. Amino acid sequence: CASSPSLGGTEAFF.

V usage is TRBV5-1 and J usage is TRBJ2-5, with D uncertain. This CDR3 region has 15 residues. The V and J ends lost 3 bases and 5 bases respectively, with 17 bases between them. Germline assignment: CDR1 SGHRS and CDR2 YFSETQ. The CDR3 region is CASSSGEVSTETQYF. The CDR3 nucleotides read TGCGCCAGCAGCTCCGGTGAGGTCTCAACCGAGACCCAGTACTTC.

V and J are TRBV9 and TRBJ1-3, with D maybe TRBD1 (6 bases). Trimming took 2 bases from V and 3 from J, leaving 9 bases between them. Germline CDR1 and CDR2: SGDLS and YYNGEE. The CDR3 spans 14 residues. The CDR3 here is CASSVMTGGNTIYF. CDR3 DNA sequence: TGTGCCAGCAGCGTTATGACAGGTGGAAACACCATATATTTT.

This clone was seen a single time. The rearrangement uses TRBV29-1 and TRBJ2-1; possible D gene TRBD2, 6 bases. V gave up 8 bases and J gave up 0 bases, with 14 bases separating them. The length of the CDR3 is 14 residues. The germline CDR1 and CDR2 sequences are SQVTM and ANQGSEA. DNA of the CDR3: TGCAGCCCCGTGGGGGGTCGCTCCTACAATGAGCAGTTCTTC. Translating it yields CSPVGGRSYNEQFF.

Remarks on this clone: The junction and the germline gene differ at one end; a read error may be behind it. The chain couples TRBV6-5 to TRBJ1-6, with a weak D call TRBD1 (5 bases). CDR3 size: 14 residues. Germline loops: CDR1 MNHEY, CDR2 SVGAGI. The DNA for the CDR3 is TGTGCCAGCAGTCGGACACACGATAATCCACCCCTCCACTTT. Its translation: CASSRTHDNPPLHF.

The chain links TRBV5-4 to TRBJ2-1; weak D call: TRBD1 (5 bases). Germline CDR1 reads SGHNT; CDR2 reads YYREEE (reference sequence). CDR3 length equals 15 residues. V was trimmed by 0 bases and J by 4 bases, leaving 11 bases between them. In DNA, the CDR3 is TGTGCCAGCAGCTTGGGCACAGGCTTGTACAATGAGCAGTTCTTC. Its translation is CASSLGTGLYNEQFF.

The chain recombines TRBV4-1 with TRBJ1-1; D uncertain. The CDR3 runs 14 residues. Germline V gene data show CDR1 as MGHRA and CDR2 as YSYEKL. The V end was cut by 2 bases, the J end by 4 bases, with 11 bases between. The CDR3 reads CASSQLRESTEAFF. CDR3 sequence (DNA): TGCGCCAGCAGCCAATTAAGGGAGAGCACTGAAGCTTTCTTT.

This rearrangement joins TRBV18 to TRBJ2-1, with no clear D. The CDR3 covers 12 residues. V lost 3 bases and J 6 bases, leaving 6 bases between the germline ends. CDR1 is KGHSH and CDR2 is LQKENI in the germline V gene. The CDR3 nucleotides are TGTGCCAGCTCACCTCTTCGCAATGAGCAGTTCTTC. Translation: CASSPLRNEQFF.

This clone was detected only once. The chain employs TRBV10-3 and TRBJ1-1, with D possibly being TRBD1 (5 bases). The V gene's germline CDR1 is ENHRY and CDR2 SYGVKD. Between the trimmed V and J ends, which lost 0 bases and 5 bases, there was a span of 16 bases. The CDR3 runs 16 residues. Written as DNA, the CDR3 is TGTGCCATCAGTGAGTCGTCGGGGGAGGCGAGGACTGAAGCTTTCTTT. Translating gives CAISESSGEARTEAFF.

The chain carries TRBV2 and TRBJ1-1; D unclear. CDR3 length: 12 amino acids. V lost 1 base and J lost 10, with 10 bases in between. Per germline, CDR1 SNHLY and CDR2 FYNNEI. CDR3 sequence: CASSEELAGAFF. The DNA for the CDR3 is TGTGCCAGCAGTGAAGAGTTGGCTGGAGCTTTCTTT.

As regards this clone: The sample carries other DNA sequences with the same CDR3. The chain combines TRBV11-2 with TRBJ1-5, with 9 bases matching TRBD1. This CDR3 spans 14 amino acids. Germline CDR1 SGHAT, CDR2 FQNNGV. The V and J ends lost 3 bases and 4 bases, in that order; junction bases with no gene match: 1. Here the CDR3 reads CASSLDRGNQPQHF. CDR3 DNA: TGTGCCAGCAGCTTGGACAGGGGTAATCAGCCCCAGCATTTT. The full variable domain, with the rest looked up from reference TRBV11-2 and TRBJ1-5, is EAGVAQSPRYKIIEKRQSVAFWCNPISGHATLYWYQQILGQGPKLLIQFQNNGVVDDSQLPKDRFSAERLKGVDSTLKIQPAKLEDSAVYLCASSLDRGNQPQHFGDGTRLSIL.